These T cell receptor beta chains were read from a single sample in a study of blood T cell repertoires in COVID-19. Using immunoSEQ multiplex PCR, the repertoire was profiled, and TCRdb retains in-frame clones only, with some absent. The table has approximately 330,000 clones, roughly 90% seen once. Sequenced: PBMCs or T cells enriched from blood (not recorded which). These receptors were taken from a woman aged 25 to 45 who had recovered from COVID-19. Each CDR3 is given with its conserved first and last residue. A D gene is named only where the DNA matches it firmly. Rows may omit the clone size; those that give it use once, few, many or a size class.

CDR3 length,D gene,clone size,J gene,V gene,CDR3 DNA,CDR3 protein
17,-,few,TRBJ2-1,TRBV5-1,TGCGCCAGCAGCTTGACATTTAGGGGGAGCTCCTACAATGAGCAGTTCTTC,CASSLTFRGSSYNEQFF
16,TRBD1,-,TRBJ2-7,TRBV6-5,TGTGCCAGCAGTTACTCGAGACAGGGGGCCACCTACGAGCAGTACTTC,CASSYSRQGATYEQYF
19,TRBD2,-,TRBJ2-7,TRBV5-5,TGTGCCAGCACTTTAACCGAAGGGACTAGCGGGAGTTGGGGCTACGAGCAGTACTTC,CASTLTEGTSGSWGYEQYF
12,-,-,TRBJ1-6,TRBV12-5,TGTGCTAGTGCCCTATATAATTCACCCCTCCACTTT,CASALYNSPLHF
13,-,-,TRBJ2-1,TRBV13,TGTGCCAGCCTCCGTACACCCAACAATGAGCAGTTCTTC,CASLRTPNNEQFF
17,-,once,TRBJ2-1,TRBV5-1,TGCGCCAGCAGCCGGGTCCTAACTAGCCCCGCTAGGAATGAGCAGTTCTTC,CASSRVLTSPARNEQFF
14,TRBD2,-,TRBJ2-3,TRBV11-2,TGTGCCAGCAGCTTAGGCGGGAGTACAGATACGCAGTATTTT,CASSLGGSTDTQYF
12,-,few,TRBJ1-5,TRBV12-3/TRBV12-4,TGTGCCAGCAGTTTCGAGGCTCAGCCCCAGCATTTT,CASSFEAQPQHF
12,-,-,TRBJ1-1,TRBV29-1,TGCAGCGTTGAGGTTAGAAACACTGAAGCTTTCTTT,CSVEVRNTEAFF
13,TRBD1,-,TRBJ1-6,TRBV7-9,TGTGCCAGCAGCAGGACAGGGGAATCACCCCTCCACTTT,CASSRTGESPLHF
14,-,-,TRBJ1-5,TRBV10-3,TGTGCCATCAGTGAGTCATCACACAATCAGCCCCAGCATTTT,CAISESSHNQPQHF
16,TRBD2,-,TRBJ2-7,TRBV3-1/TRBV3-2,TGTGCCAGCAGCAAGGGACCCGGGACTAGCGGGTACGAGCAGTACTTC,CASSKGPGTSGYEQYF
15,TRBD1,few,TRBJ1-6,TRBV6-5,TGTGCCAGCAGTCGTGACAGGGGATTAGTGTCACCCCTCCACTTT,CASSRDRGLVSPLHF
15,TRBD2,-,TRBJ2-7,TRBV3-1/TRBV3-2,TGTGCCAGCAGCCAAGGAGGGGGACTAGCGGGAGTTTCGTACTTC,CASSQGGGLAGVSYF
14,TRBD1,-,TRBJ1-2,TRBV5-6,TGTGCCAGCAGCCAAGGACAGGGGGTATCTGGCTACACCTTC,CASSQGQGVSGYTF
13,-,-,TRBJ1-2,TRBV5-1,TGCGCCAGCGCCCGCATGGGGCGTGGTGGCTACACCTTC,CASARMGRGGYTF
18,TRBD2,-,TRBJ2-2,TRBV4-2,TGTGCCAGCAGCCAAGATGCGGCTAGCGGGAGCGACACCGGGGAGCTGTTTTTT,CASSQDAASGSDTGELFF
16,-,-,TRBJ2-7,TRBV11-1,TGTGCCAGCAGCCTAGGGTTGGGCAGGGGATCCTACGAGCAGTACTTC,CASSLGLGRGSYEQYF
13,-,-,TRBJ2-7,TRBV29-1,TGCAGCGTTGAACTAGTCACACCCGGGGAGCAGTACTTC,CSVELVTPGEQYF
19,TRBD2,-,TRBJ2-5,TRBV7-9,TGTGCCAGCAGCTCAGGTACATACAACGAGCGGGAGGAGCAAGAGACCCAGTACTTC,CASSSGTYNEREEQETQYF
15,-,-,TRBJ1-2,TRBV25-1,TGTGCCAGCAGTGAAGACAGAGAAATTAACTATGGCTACACCTTC,CASSEDREINYGYTF
16,TRBD1,-,TRBJ2-2,TRBV4-2,TGTGCCAGCAGCCGGACTGACAGGGGAGACACCGGGGAGCTGTTTTTT,CASSRTDRGDTGELFF
15,TRBD1,once,TRBJ1-2,TRBV9,TGTGCCAGCAGGGCCGAACAGGGGGCAAGAAGTGGCTACACCTTC,CASRAEQGARSGYTF
15,TRBD1,-,TRBJ2-7,TRBV28,TGTGCCAGCAGCGTAAACCGGGACAGGGGCTCGATTCAGTACTTC,CASSVNRDRGSIQYF